Listed here are 26 T cell receptor beta chains from one sample, sequenced in a study of T-cell reconstitution after alpha-beta-depleted transplantation in children. Preparing the TCRbeta library involved the use of unique molecular identifiers. In TCRdb, the PCR reads were re-called with MiXCR into one record per CDR3 protein. The sample lists about 980,000 distinct CDR3 sequences, 25% to 30% occurring once. The specimen was PBMCs, mostly from graft donor cells, collected 360 days after TCRalphabeta/CD19-depleted stem cell transplant. The receptors originated from a boy younger than two who had a stem cell transplant for SCID, so the T cells may come from the graft donor.

The rearrangement joins TRBV6-2 or TRBV6-3 to TRBJ2-1, with 12 bases fitting TRBD2. The CDR3 totals 18 residues. J was trimmed by 0 bases and V by 0 bases; bases with no gene match: 3. CDR1 and CDR2 from the germline V gene are MNHEY and SVGEGT. This CDR3 is CASSYSGLAGHSYNEQFF. CDR3 nucleotides: TGTGCCAGCAGTTACTCCGGACTAGCGGGACACTCCTACAATGAGCAGTTCTTC.

V is TRBV6-5 and J is TRBJ2-4, with 8 bases aligning to TRBD1. J lost 0 bases, V lost 2 bases, and 3 bases had no gene match. This CDR3 has 16 residues. CDR1 and CDR2 from the germline V gene are MNHEY and SVGAGI. The CDR3 bases are TGTGCCAGCAGTTACCAGGGGGCAGGAGCCAAAAACATTCAGTACTTC. This translates into CASSYQGAGAKNIQYF.

The chain links TRBV28 to TRBJ2-5, with 8 bases lining up with TRBD2. V dropped 0 bases and J dropped 5; count of bases not matched to a gene: 23. The CDR3 is 21 residues long. Germline V lookup: CDR1 MDHEN, CDR2 SYDVKM. The CDR3 nucleotides read TGTGCCAGCAGTTTATGGGCAGCCACACGGGGGGGCCAGCGCGATTTGGAGACCCAGTACTTC. This gives the protein CASSLWAATRGGQRDLETQYF.

The genes are TRBV28 and TRBJ2-3; no firm D call. Trimming removed 4 bases from V and 1 base from J, with 6 bases in between. This CDR3 has 13 amino acids. The V gene's germline CDR1 is MDHEN and CDR2 SYDVKM. The CDR3 region is CASSSERTDTQYF. In DNA form, the CDR3 reads TGTGCCAGCAGTTCAGAGCGCACAGATACGCAGTATTTT.

The V call is TRBV4-2, the J call TRBJ2-7; TRBD1 matches at 7 bases. V lost 1 base and J lost 2; bases outside the gene matches: 5. The CDR3 runs 15 residues. The germline V gene has CDR1 LGHNA and CDR2 YNFKEQ. CDR3 DNA sequence: TGTGCCAGCAGCCAAGTCCGGACAGGCGCCTACGAGCAGTACTTC. Amino acids: CASSQVRTGAYEQYF.

The CDR3, as DNA: TGTGCCAGCAGCTCCCCGCAGCGGGGGAATGAGCAGTTCTTC. Translation: CASSSPQRGNEQFF. The V gene is TRBV6-1, the J gene TRBJ2-1, with 8 nucleotides matching TRBD2. Germline CDR1 and CDR2: MNHNS and SASEGT. The CDR3 runs 14 residues. The V and J ends lost 6 bases and 7 bases, in that order; junction bases with no gene match: 8.

In this sample, this clonotype turned up a few times. V and J are TRBV2 and TRBJ2-1; 8 bases are a match to TRBD1. The CDR3 is 14 amino acids. CDR1 is SNHLY, CDR2 FYNNEI, per germline. The J segment lost 8 bases and the V segment lost 10 bases, leaving 13 bases of the junction unmatched. CDR3 sequence (DNA): TGTGCCATCGAGCACCCGGACAGGGTTGATGAGCAGTTCTTC. Protein product: CAIEHPDRVDEQFF.

The CDR3 is CASRSGTRTGELFF. The CDR3 DNA reads as TGTGCCAGCAGGTCCGGGACTAGGACCGGGGAGCTGTTTTTT. This rearrangement joins TRBV6-1 to TRBJ2-2; TRBD2 agrees at 8 bases. Germline V gives CDR1 MNHNS, CDR2 SASEGT. This CDR3 has 14 amino acids. The ends lost 6 bases at V and 5 bases at J; junction bases unmatched: 5.

This clonotype was seen more than once but under ten times. The chain links TRBV4-3 to TRBJ1-1; unclear D gene. With 0 bases removed from V and 2 bases from J, the gap between germline ends came to 16 bases. CDR1 and CDR2 from the germline V gene are LGHNA and YSLEER. This CDR3 is built from 17 residues. CDR3 in amino acids: CASSQDPLGGINTEAFF. The CDR3 DNA sequence: TGCGCCAGCAGCCAAGATCCCTTGGGTGGAATAAACACTGAAGCTTTCTTT.

The chain couples TRBV29-1 to TRBJ1-2; no reliable D call. V lost 7 bases and J 8 bases, leaving 23 bases between the germline ends. The CDR3 totals 14 residues. Per germline, CDR1 SQVTM and CDR2 ANQGSEA. CDR3 residues: CSAMSQGPEGGYTF. DNA for the CDR3: TGCAGCGCCATGAGCCAAGGACCCGAAGGCGGCTACACCTTC.

V gene TRBV12-3 or TRBV12-4 combines with J gene TRBJ1-1, with 8 bases identical to TRBD1. The CDR3 consists of 15 residues. Trimming cost V 3 bases and J 1 base; bases outside gene matches: 4. The CDR3 DNA reads as TGTGCCAGCAGTTTGGACAGGGCGAAGAACACTGAAGCTTTCTTT. This encodes CASSLDRAKNTEAFF.

The chain is built from TRBV9 and TRBJ1-1; TRBD1 is a possible D gene (6 bases). The CDR3 covers 17 residues. The V gene lost 0 bases and the J gene lost 2 bases, with 17 bases spanning the gap. Germline V gene lookup returns CDR1 SGDLS and CDR2 YYNGEE. The CDR3 spells CASSVGSGRGHNTEAFF. The DNA for the CDR3 is TGTGCCAGCAGCGTAGGGTCCGGGAGGGGACACAACACTGAAGCTTTCTTT.

The CDR3 reads CASTFGPKAEEQFF. As DNA, the CDR3 is TGCGCCAGCACCTTCGGACCCAAGGCCGAGGAGCAGTTCTTC. The chain uses TRBV4-1 and TRBJ2-1, with D unclear. The ends were cut back, 7 bases at V and 10 bases at J, with 20 bases in the middle. CDR3 length: 14 residues. Germline V gene lookup returns CDR1 MGHRA and CDR2 YSYEKL.

A few counts support this clonotype. This chain links TRBV7-9 with TRBJ2-1; 7 nucleotides match TRBD1. Trimming cost V 3 bases and J 5 bases; bases outside gene matches: 7. Germline CDR1 reads SEHNR; CDR2 reads FQNEAQ (reference sequence). The CDR3 consists of 15 residues. The CDR3 DNA sequence: TGTGCCAGCAGCTTGGAGGACAGGCTCCACAATGAGCAGTTCTTC. Its protein product is CASSLEDRLHNEQFF.

The genes are TRBV7-8 and TRBJ2-2, with a possible D match to TRBD1 (5 bases). The CDR3 totals 16 residues. Trimming stripped 6 bases from V and 7 bases from J, with 21 bases between. The germline V gene encodes CDR1 SGHVS and CDR2 FQNEAQ. As DNA, the CDR3 is TGTGCCAGCAGAACCCTTGCTCAGGGTGAGGACGGGGAGCTGTTTTTT. Protein product: CASRTLAQGEDGELFF.

This clonotype was observed at least ten times. The chain recombines TRBV12-3 or TRBV12-4 with TRBJ2-1, with TRBD2 matching 12 bases. The V segment lost 1 base and the J segment 8 bases; nucleotides outside the gene matches: 3. CDR3 size: 15 residues. CDR3 sequence: CASSLGLAGGDEQFF. CDR3 sequence (DNA): TGTGCCAGCAGTTTAGGGCTAGCGGGGGGGGATGAGCAGTTCTTC.

The chain links TRBV11-3 to TRBJ1-1; no firm D call. The V gene lost 4 bases and the J gene lost 3 bases, with 9 bases spanning the gap. The CDR3 extends over 13 amino acids. In germline, CDR1 is SGHNT, CDR2 YENEEA. The DNA for the CDR3 is TGTGCCAGCAGCTCCAATATGTACACTGAAGCTTTCTTT. Translation: CASSSNMYTEAFF.

The chain joins TRBV7-8 to TRBJ1-4; a weak D match, TRBD1 (6 bases). CDR1 and CDR2 (germline): SGHVS, FQNEAQ. CDR3 length: 16 amino acids. Trimming took 2 bases from V and 3 from J, leaving 13 bases between them. In nucleotides, the CDR3 is TGTGCCAGCAGCTTAACCTACAGGGCCTCTAATGAAAAACTGTTTTTT. It specifies CASSLTYRASNEKLFF.

J is TRBJ2-1 and V is TRBV20-1; 11 bases map to TRBD2. Germline assignment: CDR1 DFQATT and CDR2 SNEGSKA (reference sequence). The CDR3 runs 17 residues. CDR3 region: CRVSGVAGGSSYNEQFF. The CDR3 DNA reads TGCAGGGTCTCAGGCGTAGCGGGGGGGAGCTCCTACAATGAGCAGTTCTTC.

This chain joins TRBV7-2 and TRBJ2-1; no clear D. CDR1 is SGHTA and CDR2 is FQGNSA in the germline V gene. The CDR3 loop spans 16 amino acids. Trimming pared 5 bases from V and 4 bases from J, leaving 18 bases between. As DNA, the CDR3 is TGTGCCAGCAGCCTCTTATGGGTGGCAGCTTACAATGAGCAGTTCTTC. Its translation: CASSLLWVAAYNEQFF.

The chain uses TRBV5-5 and TRBJ1-2, with D perhaps TRBD1 (6 bases). Germline CDR1 SGHKS, CDR2 YYEKEE (reference sequence). Trimming removed 4 bases at V and 8 bases at J, with 12 bases between. This CDR3 comprises 12 residues. DNA of the CDR3: TGTGCCAGCAGCCTATACAGGGTAGGCTACACCTTC. This sequence encodes CASSLYRVGYTF.

The genes are TRBV7-2 and TRBJ1-2; tentatively, D is TRBD1 (6 bases). This CDR3 has 14 residues. CDR1 and CDR2 (germline): SGHTA, FQGNSA. The ends were cut back, 0 bases at V and 4 bases at J, with 9 bases in the middle. This chain's CDR3 is CASSLAAGAYGYTF. The CDR3 DNA reads TGTGCCAGCAGCTTAGCGGCAGGGGCCTATGGCTACACCTTC.

This clonotype was observed a handful of times. CDR3 sequence reads: CSTLQGNTGELFF. CDR3 in DNA: TGCAGCACCCTGCAGGGAAACACCGGGGAGCTGTTTTTT. The chain is built from TRBV29-1 and TRBJ2-2; tentatively, D is TRBD1 (5 bases). Looked up from germline, CDR1 is SQVTM and CDR2 is ANQGSEA. The CDR3 spans 13 residues. The V and J ends lost 8 bases and 2 bases respectively, with 12 bases between them.

The J gene is TRBJ1-5, the V gene TRBV28; maybe TRBD1 (5 bases). CDR3 length equals 13 residues. The V gene lost 6 bases and the J gene lost 7 bases, with 13 bases spanning the gap. The germline gives CDR1 MDHEN, CDR2 SYDVKM. CDR3 sequence reads: CASSPQRGQPQHF. CDR3 coding DNA: TGTGCCAGCAGCCCTCAGCGGGGGCAGCCCCAGCATTTT. The full variable domain, completed using reference TRBV28 and TRBJ1-5, is DVKVTQSSRYLVKRTGEKVFLECVQDMDHENMFWYRQDPGLGLRLIYFSYDVKMKEKGDIPEGYSVSREKKERFSLILESASTNQTSMYLCASSPQRGQPQHFGDGTRLSIL.

This clonotype has only a few counts. V usage is TRBV9 and J usage is TRBJ2-3; D gene uncertain. The V end was cut by 0 bases, the J end by 4 bases, with 15 bases between. The CDR3 is made up of 16 amino acids. CDR1 is SGDLS and CDR2 is YYNGEE in the germline V gene. The CDR3: CASSVENGLLPDTQYF. CDR3 sequence (DNA): TGTGCCAGCAGCGTAGAAAACGGGCTCCTCCCAGATACGCAGTATTTT.

At least ten counts were recorded for this clonotype. V and J are TRBV6-2 or TRBV6-3 and TRBJ2-1; D unresolved. CDR3 length: 14 amino acids. V lost 0 bases to trimming and J lost 6 bases, with 9 bases between them. Germline V gene sequence: CDR1 MNHEY, CDR2 SVGEGT. The CDR3 is CASSYSEVTNEQFF. The CDR3 DNA follows: TGTGCCAGCAGTTACTCGGAAGTTACCAATGAGCAGTTCTTC.